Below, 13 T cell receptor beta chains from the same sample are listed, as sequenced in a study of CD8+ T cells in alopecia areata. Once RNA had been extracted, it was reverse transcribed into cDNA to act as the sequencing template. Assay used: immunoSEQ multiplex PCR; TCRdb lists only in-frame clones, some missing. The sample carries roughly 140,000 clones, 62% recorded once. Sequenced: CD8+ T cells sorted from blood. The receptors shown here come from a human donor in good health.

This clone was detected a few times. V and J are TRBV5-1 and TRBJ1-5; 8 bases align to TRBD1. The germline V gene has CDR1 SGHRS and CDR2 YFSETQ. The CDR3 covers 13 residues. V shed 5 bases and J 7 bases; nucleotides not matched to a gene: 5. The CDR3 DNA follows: TGCGCCAGCAGTTCACAGGGGGAACAGCCCCAGCATTTT. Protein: CASSSQGEQPQHF.

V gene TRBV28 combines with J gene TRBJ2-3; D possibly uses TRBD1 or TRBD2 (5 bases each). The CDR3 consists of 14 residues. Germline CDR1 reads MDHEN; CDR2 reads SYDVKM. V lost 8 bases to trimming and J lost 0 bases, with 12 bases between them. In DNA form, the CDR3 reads TGTGCCAGCGGGATGGGGGTTAGCACAGATACGCAGTATTTT. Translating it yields CASGMGVSTDTQYF.

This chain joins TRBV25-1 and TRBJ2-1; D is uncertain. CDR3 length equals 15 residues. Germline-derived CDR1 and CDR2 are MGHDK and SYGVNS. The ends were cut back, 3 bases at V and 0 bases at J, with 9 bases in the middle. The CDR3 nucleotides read TGTGCCAGCAGTGACTCTTCAGGCTCCTACAATGAGCAGTTCTTC. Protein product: CASSDSSGSYNEQFF.

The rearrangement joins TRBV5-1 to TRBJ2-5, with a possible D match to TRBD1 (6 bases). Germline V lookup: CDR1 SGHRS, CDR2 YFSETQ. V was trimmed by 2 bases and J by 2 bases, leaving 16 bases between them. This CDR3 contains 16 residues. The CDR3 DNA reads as TGCGCCAGCAGCTTACATGGGACACGAGCTCAAGAGACCCAGTACTTC. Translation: CASSLHGTRAQETQYF.

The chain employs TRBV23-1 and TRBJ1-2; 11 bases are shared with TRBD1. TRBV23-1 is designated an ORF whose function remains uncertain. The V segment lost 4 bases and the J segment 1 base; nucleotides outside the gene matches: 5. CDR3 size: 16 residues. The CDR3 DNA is TGCGCCAGCAGTCCAGTGGGACAGGGGGTTAACTATGGCTACACCTTC. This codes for CASSPVGQGVNYGYTF.

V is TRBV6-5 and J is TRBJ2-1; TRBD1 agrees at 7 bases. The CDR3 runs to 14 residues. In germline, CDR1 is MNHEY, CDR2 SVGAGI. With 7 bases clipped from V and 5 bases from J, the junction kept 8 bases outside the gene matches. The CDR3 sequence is CASKPTGINNEQFF. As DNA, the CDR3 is TGTGCCAGCAAACCGACAGGGATTAACAATGAGCAGTTCTTC.

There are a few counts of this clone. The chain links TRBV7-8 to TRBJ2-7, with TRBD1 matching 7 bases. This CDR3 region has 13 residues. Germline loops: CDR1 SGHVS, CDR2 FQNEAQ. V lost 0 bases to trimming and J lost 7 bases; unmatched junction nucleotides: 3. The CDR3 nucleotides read TGTGCCAGCAGCTTAGCAAGGGGGCAAGAGCAGTACTTC. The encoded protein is CASSLARGQEQYF.

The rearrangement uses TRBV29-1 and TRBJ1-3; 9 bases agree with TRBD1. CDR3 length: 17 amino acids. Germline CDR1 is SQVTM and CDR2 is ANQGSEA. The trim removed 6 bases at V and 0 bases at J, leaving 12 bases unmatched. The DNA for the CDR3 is TGCAGCGTGGGGTTGAGGGGACAGGGCCGCTCTGGAAACACCATATATTTT. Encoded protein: CSVGLRGQGRSGNTIYF.

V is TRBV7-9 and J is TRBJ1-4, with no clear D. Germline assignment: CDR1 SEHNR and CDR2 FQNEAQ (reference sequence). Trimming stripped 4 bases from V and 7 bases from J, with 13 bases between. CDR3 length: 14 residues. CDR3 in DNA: TGTGCCAGCAGCTCCCAGGTGGGGAGTGAAAAACTGTTTTTT. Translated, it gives CASSSQVGSEKLFF.

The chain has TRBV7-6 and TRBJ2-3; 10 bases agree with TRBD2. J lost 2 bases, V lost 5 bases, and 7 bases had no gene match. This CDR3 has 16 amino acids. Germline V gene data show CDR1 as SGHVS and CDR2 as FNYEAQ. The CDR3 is CASSPALAGVTDTQYF. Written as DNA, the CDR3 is TGTGCCAGCAGCCCAGCCCTAGCGGGAGTCACAGATACGCAGTATTTT.

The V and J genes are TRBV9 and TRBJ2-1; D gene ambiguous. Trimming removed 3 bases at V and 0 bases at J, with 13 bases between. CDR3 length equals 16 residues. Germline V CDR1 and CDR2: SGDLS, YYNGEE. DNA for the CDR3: TGTGCCAGCAGCGCCGAAGGTGCACTCTCCTACAATGAGCAGTTCTTC. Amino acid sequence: CASSAEGALSYNEQFF.

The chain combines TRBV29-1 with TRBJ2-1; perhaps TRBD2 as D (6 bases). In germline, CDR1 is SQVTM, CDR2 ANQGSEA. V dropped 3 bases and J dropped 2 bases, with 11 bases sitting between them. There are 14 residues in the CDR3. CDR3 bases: TGCAGCGTTGAGACGGGACTCCCCTACAATGAGCAGTTCTTC. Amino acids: CSVETGLPYNEQFF.

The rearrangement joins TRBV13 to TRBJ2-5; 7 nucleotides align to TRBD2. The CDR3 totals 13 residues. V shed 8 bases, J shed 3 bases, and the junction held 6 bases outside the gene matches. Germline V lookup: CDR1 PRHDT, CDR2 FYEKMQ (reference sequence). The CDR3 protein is CASCPRGEETQYF. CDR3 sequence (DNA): TGTGCCAGCTGTCCTCGGGGGGAAGAGACCCAGTACTTC. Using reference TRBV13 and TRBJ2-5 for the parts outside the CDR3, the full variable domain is AAGVIQSPRHLIKEKRETATLKCYPIPRHDTVYWYQQGPGQDPQFLISFYEKMQSDKGSIPDRFSAQQFSDYHSELNMSSLELGDSALYFCASCPRGEETQYFGPGTRLLVL.